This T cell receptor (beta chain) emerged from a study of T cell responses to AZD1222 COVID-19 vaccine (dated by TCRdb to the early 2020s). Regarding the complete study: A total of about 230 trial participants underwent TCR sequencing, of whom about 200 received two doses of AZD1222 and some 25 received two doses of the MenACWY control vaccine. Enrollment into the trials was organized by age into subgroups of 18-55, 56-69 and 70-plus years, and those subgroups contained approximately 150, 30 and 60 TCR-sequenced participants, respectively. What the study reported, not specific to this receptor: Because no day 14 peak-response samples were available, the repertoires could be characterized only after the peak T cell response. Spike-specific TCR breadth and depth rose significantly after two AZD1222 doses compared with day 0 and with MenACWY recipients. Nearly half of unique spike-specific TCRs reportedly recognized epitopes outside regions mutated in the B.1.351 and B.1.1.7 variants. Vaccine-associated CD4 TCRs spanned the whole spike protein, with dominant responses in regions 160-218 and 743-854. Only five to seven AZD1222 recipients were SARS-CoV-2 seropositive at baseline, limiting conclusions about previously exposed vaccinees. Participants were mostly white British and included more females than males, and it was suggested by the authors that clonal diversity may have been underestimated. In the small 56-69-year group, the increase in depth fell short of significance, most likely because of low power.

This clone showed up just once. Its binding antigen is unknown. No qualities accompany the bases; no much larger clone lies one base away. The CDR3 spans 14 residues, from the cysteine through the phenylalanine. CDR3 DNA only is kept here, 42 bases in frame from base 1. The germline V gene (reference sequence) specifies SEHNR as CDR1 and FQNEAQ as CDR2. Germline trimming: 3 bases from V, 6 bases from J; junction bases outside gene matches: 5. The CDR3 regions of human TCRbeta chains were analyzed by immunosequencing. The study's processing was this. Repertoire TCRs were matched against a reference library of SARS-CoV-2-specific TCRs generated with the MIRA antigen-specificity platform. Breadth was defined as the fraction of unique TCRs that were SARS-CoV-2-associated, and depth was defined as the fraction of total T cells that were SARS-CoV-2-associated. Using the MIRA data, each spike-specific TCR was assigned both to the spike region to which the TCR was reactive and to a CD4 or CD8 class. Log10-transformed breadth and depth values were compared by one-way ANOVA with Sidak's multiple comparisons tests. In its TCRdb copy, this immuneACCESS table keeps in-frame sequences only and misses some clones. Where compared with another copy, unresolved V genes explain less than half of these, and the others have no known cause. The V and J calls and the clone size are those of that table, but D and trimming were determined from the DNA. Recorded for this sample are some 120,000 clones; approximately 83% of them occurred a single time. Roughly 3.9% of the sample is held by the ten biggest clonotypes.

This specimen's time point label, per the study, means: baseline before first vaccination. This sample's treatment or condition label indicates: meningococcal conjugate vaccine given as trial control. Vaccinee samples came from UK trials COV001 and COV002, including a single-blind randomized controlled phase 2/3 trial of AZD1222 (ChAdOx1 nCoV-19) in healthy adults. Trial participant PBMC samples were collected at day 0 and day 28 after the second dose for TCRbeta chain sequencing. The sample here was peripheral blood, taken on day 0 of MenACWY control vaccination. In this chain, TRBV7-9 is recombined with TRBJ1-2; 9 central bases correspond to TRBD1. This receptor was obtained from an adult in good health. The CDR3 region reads CASSFGTGWDGYTF. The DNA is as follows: TGTGCCAGCAGCTTCGGGACAGGGTGGGATGGCTACACCTTC.